This record looks at one T cell receptor beta chain sequence and its context. Its specificity is unknown. The CDR3 sequence is 13 residues long. The V end was cut by 5 bases, the J end by 7 bases, with 14 bases between. This specimen belongs to a study of T cells in Graves' hyperthyroidism and ophthalmopathy. Whole-study results and caveats: For ophthalmopathy, model prediction preceded onset by a median approximately 6 months.

Exclusion followed for patients with uncontrolled infection, other autoimmune disease, pregnancy or lactation. In making diagnoses, clinical symptoms, serum thyroxine and TRAb, thyroid ultrasound and orbital computed tomography were all used. Amplified TCR beta CDR3 regions came from RNA transcripts. With the HTBI primer set, the TCR CDR3 went through a first round of RT-PCR. TCRdb independently ran MiXCR on the multiplex PCR reads; one entry per CDR3 protein. The profile covers about 660,000 distinct CDR3 sequences, with 45% appearing a single time and approximately 6.8% taken by the ten largest. The material sequenced was peripheral blood or thyroid tissue (not recorded which). The clonotype was recovered from an adult man with Graves' disease, either hyperthyroidism or ophthalmopathy (not recorded which). The chain recombines TRBV12-3 or TRBV12-4 with TRBJ1-1; perhaps TRBD1 as D (5 bases). The CDR3 region has the DNA TGTGCCAGCAGTGTCCAGGGTGGCGTTGAAGCTTTCTTT. Translated, it gives CASSVQGGVEAFF.